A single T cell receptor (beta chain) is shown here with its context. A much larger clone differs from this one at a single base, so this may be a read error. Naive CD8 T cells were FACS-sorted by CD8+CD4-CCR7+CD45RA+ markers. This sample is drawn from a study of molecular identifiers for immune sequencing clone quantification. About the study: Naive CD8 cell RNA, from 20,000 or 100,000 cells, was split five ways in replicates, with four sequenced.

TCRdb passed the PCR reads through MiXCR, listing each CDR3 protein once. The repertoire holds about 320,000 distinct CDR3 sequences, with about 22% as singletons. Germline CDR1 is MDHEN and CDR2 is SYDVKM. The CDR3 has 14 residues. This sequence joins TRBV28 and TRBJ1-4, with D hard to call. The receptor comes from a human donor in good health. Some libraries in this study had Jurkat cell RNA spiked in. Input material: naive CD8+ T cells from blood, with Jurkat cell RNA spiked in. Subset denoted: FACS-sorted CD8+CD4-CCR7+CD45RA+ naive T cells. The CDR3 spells CANSFRASTEKLFF. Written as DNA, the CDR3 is TGTGCCAACAGTTTCCGGGCCAGTACCGAAAAACTGTTTTTT.